Listed below are T cell receptor beta chains from one sample, sequenced in a study of cytomegalovirus exposure and HLA in healthy donors. The method was immunoSEQ multiplex PCR; TCRdb's version includes in-frame clones alone and lacks a portion of them. In the table there are 95,000 to 150,000 clones, almost 85% of which are singletons. The specimen was PBMCs. The receptors derive from a woman younger than 30 in good health and CMV-seronegative. The CDR3 runs from the conserved cysteine through the conserved F or W. D genes are given only for firm matches. The size entry is marked missing in some rows and otherwise reads once, few, many or a size class.

clone size	V gene	J gene	D gene	CDR3 DNA	CDR3 protein
-	TRBV11-1	TRBJ1-1	-	TGTGCCAGCAGCTTTTCCGGGGGGCTGGGAACTGAAGCTTTCTTT	CASSFSGGLGTEAFF
-	TRBV19	TRBJ2-3	TRBD2	TGTGCCAGTAGTTTACTAGCGGGGGGGCACCGCACAGATACGCAGTATTTT	CASSLLAGGHRTDTQYF
-	TRBV6-1	TRBJ2-4	TRBD1	TGTGCCAGCAGTGAGTTTGGACAGGGATCAAACATTCAGTACTTC	CASSEFGQGSNIQYF
-	TRBV6-6	TRBJ1-5	-	TGTGCCAGCAGTTACTCGACGGGTGCGGAGCCCCAGCATTTT	CASSYSTGAEPQHF
once	TRBV5-1	TRBJ1-5	-	TGCGCCAGCAGTTTGGCGGGGAGCAATCAGCCCCAGCATTTT	CASSLAGSNQPQHF
-	TRBV6-1	TRBJ1-1	-	TGTGCCGCAAGGCTTACGACAGTGAACACTGAAGCTTTCTTT	CAARLTTVNTEAFF
-	TRBV7-2	TRBJ1-2	-	TGTGCCAGCAGCTTGTATACGGACTATGGCTACACCTTC	CASSLYTDYGYTF
-	TRBV30	TRBJ1-5	-	TGTGCCTGGAGTCGGTCTAGCATACAGCCCCAGCATTTT	CAWSRSSIQPQHF
few	TRBV9	TRBJ2-7	-	TGTGCCAGCACAAAGGAGGGCAGCTCCTACGAGCAGTACTTC	CASTKEGSSYEQYF
-	TRBV2	TRBJ1-5	-	TGTGCCAGCAGCATGGGAGAACAGCCCCAGCATTTT	CASSMGEQPQHF
-	TRBV19	TRBJ2-3	-	TGTGCCAGTAGTATAGCCAGGGGAATCACAGATACGCAGTATTTT	CASSIARGITDTQYF
once	TRBV2	TRBJ1-1	TRBD1	TGTGCCAGCAGTGAAGGTCAGGGGGCGAGTTATAACACTGAAGCTTTCTTT	CASSEGQGASYNTEAFF
-	TRBV2	TRBJ2-7	-	TGTGCCATAACGGCTAGCTCCTACGAGCAGTACTTC	CAITASSYEQYF
-	TRBV4-3	TRBJ1-5	-	TGCGCCAGCAGCCAAGATGAAGGGGGGGGTCAGCCCCAGCATTTT	CASSQDEGGGQPQHF
-	TRBV5-8	TRBJ1-5	-	TGTGCCAGCAGCGATCAGGACAGAAGGAAACAGCCCCAGCATTTT	CASSDQDRRKQPQHF
-	TRBV27	TRBJ2-5	TRBD2	TGTGCCAGCAGGGCTAGCGGCCAAGAGACCCAGTACTTC	CASRASGQETQYF
once	TRBV5-5	TRBJ1-4	-	TGTGCCAGCACCCATCGAGGAACTAATGAAAAACTGTTTTTT	CASTHRGTNEKLFF
once	TRBV5-1	TRBJ1-3	-	TGCGCCAGCAGCCGCTTAGGGGGAAGTAACGGAAACACCATATATTTT	CASSRLGGSNGNTIYF
-	TRBV6-1	TRBJ2-1	-	TGTGCCAGCAGTGAAGAGGGGGAAACCTACAATGAGCAGTTCTTC	CASSEEGETYNEQFF
once	TRBV7-9	TRBJ1-2	-	TGTGCCAGCAGCTTAAGCCTGCAGGGACTCGGCTATGGCTACACCTTC	CASSLSLQGLGYGYTF
-	TRBV4-1	TRBJ2-6	TRBD1	TGCGCCAGCAGCCAAGGGACAGGAGTCTCTGGGGCCAACGGCCTGACTTTC	CASSQGTGVSGANGLTF
-	TRBV4-1	TRBJ2-7	-	TGCGCCAGCAGCCCTTTACAGGGATTAGCCCGGGAGCAGTACTTC	CASSPLQGLAREQYF
-	TRBV5-1	TRBJ1-5	-	TGCGCCAGCAGCGGGGGGAAGGGGCAGCCCCAGCATTTT	CASSGGKGQPQHF
-	TRBV6-6	TRBJ1-1	-	TGTGCCAGCAGTTACCAGGATTTCTTAAGCACTGAAGCTTTCTTT	CASSYQDFLSTEAFF
-	TRBV19	TRBJ2-1	-	TGTGCCAGTAGTGTCATAGCGGAGTACAATGAGCAGTTCTTC	CASSVIAEYNEQFF
-	TRBV5-1	TRBJ1-2	-	TGCGCCAGCAGCTTGCCCCACCGGGCAGCGGATGGCTACACCTTC	CASSLPHRAADGYTF
-	TRBV7-2	TRBJ2-7	TRBD2	TGTGCCAGCAGCCTACGCTCACGGACTAGCGGGAGTTACGAGCAGTACTTC	CASSLRSRTSGSYEQYF
-	TRBV30	TRBJ2-7	TRBD1	TGTGCCTGGGTCCAAGGCGGGACAGGGTCCTACGAGCAGTACTTC	CAWVQGGTGSYEQYF
-	TRBV11-2	TRBJ2-1	-	TGTGCCAGCAGCTCCCCTCGAGGCAATGAGCAGTTCTTC	CASSSPRGNEQFF
-	TRBV5-1	TRBJ2-7	TRBD2	TGCGCCAGCAGCTTGGGTGGAGCGGGAGTGGACTACGAGCAGTACTTC	CASSLGGAGVDYEQYF
-	TRBV15	TRBJ1-1	-	TGTGCCACCAGCAGACCTGGGACCTCTCGGGGGACTGAAGCTTTCTTT	CATSRPGTSRGTEAFF
-	TRBV5-1	TRBJ2-1	TRBD2	TGCGCCAGCAGCAAACTAGCGGGAGTCTACAATGAGCAGTTCTTC	CASSKLAGVYNEQFF
-	TRBV29-1	TRBJ1-5	-	TGCAGCGTTGTTAAAGGGGATGGCCAGCCCCAGCATTTT	CSVVKGDGQPQHF
-	TRBV5-5	TRBJ1-5	-	TGTGCCAGCAGCTTGTCCGTGAGCAATCAGCCCCAGCATTTT	CASSLSVSNQPQHF
few	TRBV11-1	TRBJ1-1	TRBD1	TGTGCCAGCCTGCGCACAGGGGCGGATATCACTGAAGCTTTCTTT	CASLRTGADITEAFF
-	TRBV19	TRBJ1-3	TRBD1	TGTGCCAGTAGGAGGACAGGCAACTCTGGAAACACCATATATTTT	CASRRTGNSGNTIYF
-	TRBV6-6	TRBJ2-1	TRBD1	TGTGCCAGCAGCGGCGCAGGGGGCTACAATGAGCAGTTCTTC	CASSGAGGYNEQFF
-	TRBV7-9	TRBJ1-2	-	TGTGCCAGTTCCGGGAAAGACTATGGCTACACCTTC	CASSGKDYGYTF
-	TRBV4-2	TRBJ2-3	TRBD2	TGTGCCAGCAGCCAAGATGGGCTCAGCGGGGGGGCGGTTTATACGCAGTATTTT	CASSQDGLSGGAVYTQYF
once	TRBV7-2	TRBJ1-5	-	TGTGCCAGCAGCTTAGTATTGGGGGGGAAGGGTCAGCCCCAGCATTTT	CASSLVLGGKGQPQHF
-	TRBV18	TRBJ2-7	TRBD2	TGTGCCAGCTCAATTGCTAGCGGGATGTCCGAGCAGTACTTC	CASSIASGMSEQYF
-	TRBV2	TRBJ1-1	-	TGTGCCAGCAGTGATGACAAGTTAGAAGCTTTCTTT	CASSDDKLEAFF
-	TRBV7-2	TRBJ1-2	-	TGTGCCAGCAGCCGCTTCAGGGGCGCAGATTCTAACTATGGCTACACCTTC	CASSRFRGADSNYGYTF
-	TRBV5-1	TRBJ1-1	TRBD1	TGCGCCAGCAGCTTAGCGACAGGGGGCCGGGGCACTGAAGCTTTCTTT	CASSLATGGRGTEAFF
-	TRBV5-1	TRBJ2-5	-	TGCGCCAGCAGCGTCACGGTCGAAGAGACCCAGTACTTC	CASSVTVEETQYF
-	TRBV5-1	TRBJ1-1	TRBD1	TGCGCCAGCAGCTTGGGAACAGGGGCAACTGAAGCTTTCTTT	CASSLGTGATEAFF
-	TRBV5-1	TRBJ2-1	-	TGCGCCAGCAGCCCTGACAGTATCGCCTACAATGAGCAGTTCTTC	CASSPDSIAYNEQFF
once	TRBV6-1	TRBJ1-6	TRBD1	TGTGCCAGCAGGTTGGACAGGGCAAATTCACCCCTCCACTTT	CASRLDRANSPLHF
-	TRBV5-1	TRBJ2-4	TRBD1	TGCGCCAGCAGCCCAAGACGGCAGGGGGCATCGAACATTCAGTACTTC	CASSPRRQGASNIQYF
-	TRBV11-2	TRBJ1-2	-	TGTGCCAGCAGCCCCTTACCACAGGGACATGGCTACACCTTC	CASSPLPQGHGYTF
-	TRBV7-9	TRBJ1-1	-	TGTGCCAGCAGCGACAGAGACAGGAGGACTGAAGCTTTCTTT	CASSDRDRRTEAFF
-	TRBV6-1	TRBJ1-3	-	TGTGCCAGCAGGGGAGACGGAAACACCATATATTTT	CASRGDGNTIYF
-	TRBV2	TRBJ1-5	TRBD1	TGTGCCAGCAGTGGACAGGGGTATCGCAATCAGCCCCAGCATTTT	CASSGQGYRNQPQHF
-	TRBV2	TRBJ2-5	-	TGTGCCAGCAATGATATGTTGGAGCAGTACTTC	CASNDMLEQYF
-	TRBV5-1	TRBJ2-1	-	TGCGCCAGCAGCTTGGGTCCTCAGGGCGGTGAGCAGTTCTTC	CASSLGPQGGEQFF